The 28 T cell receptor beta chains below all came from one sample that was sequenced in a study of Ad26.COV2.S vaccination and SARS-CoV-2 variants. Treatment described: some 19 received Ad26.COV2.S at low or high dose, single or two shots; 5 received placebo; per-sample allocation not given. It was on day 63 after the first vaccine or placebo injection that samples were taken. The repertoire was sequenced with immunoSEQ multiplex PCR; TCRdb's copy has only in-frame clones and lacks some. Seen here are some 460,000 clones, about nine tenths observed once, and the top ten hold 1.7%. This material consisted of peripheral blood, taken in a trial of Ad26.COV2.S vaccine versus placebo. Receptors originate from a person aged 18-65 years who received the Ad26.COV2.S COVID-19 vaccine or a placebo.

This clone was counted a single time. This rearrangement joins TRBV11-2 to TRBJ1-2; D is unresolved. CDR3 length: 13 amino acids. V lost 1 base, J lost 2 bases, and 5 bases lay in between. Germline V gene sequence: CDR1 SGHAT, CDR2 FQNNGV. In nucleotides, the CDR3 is TGTGCCAGCAGCTTAGGAGGGAACTATGGCTACACCTTC. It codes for CASSLGGNYGYTF.

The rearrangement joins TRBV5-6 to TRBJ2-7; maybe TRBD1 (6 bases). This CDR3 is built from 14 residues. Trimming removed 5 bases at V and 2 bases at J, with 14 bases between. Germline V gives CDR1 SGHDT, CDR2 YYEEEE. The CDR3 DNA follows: TGTGCCAGCAGACACAGGGCGCGTACCTACGAGCAGTACTTC. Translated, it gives CASRHRARTYEQYF.

The chain's CDR3 is CASSPGTSNTIYF. The CDR3 bases are TGTGCCAGCAGCCCTGGGACATCCAACACCATATATTTT. The chain joins TRBV9 to TRBJ1-3; D perhaps matches TRBD1 (6 bases). There are 13 residues in the CDR3. V was clipped by 4 bases and J by 7 bases, with 12 bases between them. Germline V gene data show CDR1 as SGDLS and CDR2 as YYNGEE.

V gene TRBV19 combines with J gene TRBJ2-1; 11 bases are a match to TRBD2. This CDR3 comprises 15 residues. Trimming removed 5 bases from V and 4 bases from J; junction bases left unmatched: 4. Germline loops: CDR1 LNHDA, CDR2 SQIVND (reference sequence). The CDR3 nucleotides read TGTGCCAGTAGTGAGACTAGCGGGATTTACAATGAGCAGTTCTTC. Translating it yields CASSETSGIYNEQFF. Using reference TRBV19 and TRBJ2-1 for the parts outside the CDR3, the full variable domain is DGGITQSPKYLFRKEGQNVTLSCEQNLNHDAMYWYRQDPGQGLRLIYYSQIVNDFQKGDIAEGYSVSREKKESFPLTVTSAQKNPTAFYLCASSETSGIYNEQFFGPGTRLTVL.

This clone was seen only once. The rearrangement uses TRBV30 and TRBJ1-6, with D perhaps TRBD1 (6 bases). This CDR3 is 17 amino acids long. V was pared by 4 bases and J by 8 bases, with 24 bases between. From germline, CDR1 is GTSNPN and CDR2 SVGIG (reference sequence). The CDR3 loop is CAWIPGTPAIRYSPLHF. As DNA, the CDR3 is TGTGCCTGGATACCCGGGACACCGGCCATCCGTTATTCACCCCTCCACTTT.

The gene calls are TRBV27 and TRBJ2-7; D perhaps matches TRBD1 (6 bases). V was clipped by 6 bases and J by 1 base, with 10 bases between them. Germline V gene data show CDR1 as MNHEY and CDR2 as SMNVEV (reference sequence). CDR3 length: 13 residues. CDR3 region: CASSPRGSYEQYF. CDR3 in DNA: TGTGCCAGCAGCCCCAGGGGTTCCTACGAGCAGTACTTC.

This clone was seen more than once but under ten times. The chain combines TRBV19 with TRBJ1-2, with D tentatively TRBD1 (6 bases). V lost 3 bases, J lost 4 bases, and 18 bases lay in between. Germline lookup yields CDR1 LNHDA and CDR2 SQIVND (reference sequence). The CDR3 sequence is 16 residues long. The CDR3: CASSMGQGPSSYGYTF. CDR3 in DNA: TGTGCCAGTAGTATGGGGCAGGGGCCTTCCTCCTATGGCTACACCTTC.

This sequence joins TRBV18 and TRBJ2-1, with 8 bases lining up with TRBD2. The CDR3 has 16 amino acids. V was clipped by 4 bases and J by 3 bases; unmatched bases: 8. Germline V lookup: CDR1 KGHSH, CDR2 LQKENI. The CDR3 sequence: CASSLTGTSRYNEQFF. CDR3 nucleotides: TGTGCCAGCTCACTAACCGGGACTAGTCGCTACAATGAGCAGTTCTTC.

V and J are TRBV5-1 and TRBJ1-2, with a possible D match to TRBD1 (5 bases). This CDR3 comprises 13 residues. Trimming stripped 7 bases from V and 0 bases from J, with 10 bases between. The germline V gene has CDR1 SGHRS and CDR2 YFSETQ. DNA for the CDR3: TGCGCCAGCTTGGGGGGATCTAACTATGGCTACACCTTC. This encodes CASLGGSNYGYTF.

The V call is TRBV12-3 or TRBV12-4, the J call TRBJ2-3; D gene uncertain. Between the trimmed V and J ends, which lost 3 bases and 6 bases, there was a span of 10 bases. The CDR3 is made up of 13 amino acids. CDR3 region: CASSFAERDTQYF. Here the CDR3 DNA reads TGTGCCAGCAGTTTTGCGGAACGGGATACGCAGTATTTT.

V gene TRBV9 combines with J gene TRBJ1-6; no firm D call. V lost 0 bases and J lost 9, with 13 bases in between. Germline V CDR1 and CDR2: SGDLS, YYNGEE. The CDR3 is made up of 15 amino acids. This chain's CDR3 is CASSVATGRGSPLHF. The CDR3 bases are TGTGCCAGCAGCGTAGCGACCGGGCGAGGTTCACCCCTCCACTTT.

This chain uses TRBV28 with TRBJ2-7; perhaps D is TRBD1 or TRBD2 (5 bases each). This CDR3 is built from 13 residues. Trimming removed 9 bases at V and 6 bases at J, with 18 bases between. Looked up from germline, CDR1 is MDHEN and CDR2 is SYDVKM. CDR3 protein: CASGTGPNLEQYF. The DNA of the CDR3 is TGTGCCAGTGGGACGGGGCCCAACCTCGAGCAGTACTTC.

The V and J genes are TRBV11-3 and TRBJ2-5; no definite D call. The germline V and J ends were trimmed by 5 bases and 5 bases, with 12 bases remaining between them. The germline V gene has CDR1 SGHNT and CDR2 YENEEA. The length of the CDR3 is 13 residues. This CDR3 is CASSPNSGETQYF. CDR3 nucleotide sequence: TGTGCCAGCAGCCCGAATAGTGGTGAGACCCAGTACTTC.

In DNA form, the CDR3 reads TGTGCCAGCAGCGGATTTCAGGGGGCGGCCGGGGAGCTGTTTTTT. Its translation is CASSGFQGAAGELFF. This chain connects TRBV7-9 to TRBJ2-2; 8 positions agree with TRBD1. Looked up from germline, CDR1 is SEHNR and CDR2 is FQNEAQ (reference sequence). The ends lost 5 bases at V and 6 bases at J; junction bases unmatched: 8. The CDR3 is 15 residues long.

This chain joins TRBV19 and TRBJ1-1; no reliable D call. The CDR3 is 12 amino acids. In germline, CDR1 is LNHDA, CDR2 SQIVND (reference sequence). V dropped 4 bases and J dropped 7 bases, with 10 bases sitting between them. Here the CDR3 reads CASSNPPFEAFF. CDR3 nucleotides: TGTGCCAGTAGTAACCCGCCGTTTGAAGCTTTCTTT.

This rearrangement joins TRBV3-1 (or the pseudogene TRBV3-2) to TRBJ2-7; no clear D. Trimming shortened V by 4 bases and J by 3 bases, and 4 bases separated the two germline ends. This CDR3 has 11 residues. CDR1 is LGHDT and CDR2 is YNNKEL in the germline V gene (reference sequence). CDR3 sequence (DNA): TGTGCCAGCAGCCTTCACTACGAGCAGTACTTC. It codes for CASSLHYEQYF.

The CDR3 nucleotides are TGCAGCGTTGTTCCGGGGGCTAACGAGCAGTACTTC. It encodes CSVVPGANEQYF. The genes are TRBV29-1 and TRBJ2-7; the D gene could be TRBD1 or TRBD2 (6 bases each). The germline V and J ends were trimmed by 4 bases and 5 bases, with 12 bases remaining between them. The germline CDR1 and CDR2 sequences are SQVTM and ANQGSEA. The CDR3 is 12 amino acids.

The CDR3 DNA reads TGTGCCAGCAGCATGGGGACTAGCAGCGGGGAGCTGTTTTTT. Its translation: CASSMGTSSGELFF. The rearrangement links TRBV9 to TRBJ2-2; 9 bases line up with TRBD2. J was trimmed by 7 bases and V by 4 bases; bases with no gene match: 5. CDR1 and CDR2 (germline): SGDLS, YYNGEE. This CDR3 spans 14 amino acids.

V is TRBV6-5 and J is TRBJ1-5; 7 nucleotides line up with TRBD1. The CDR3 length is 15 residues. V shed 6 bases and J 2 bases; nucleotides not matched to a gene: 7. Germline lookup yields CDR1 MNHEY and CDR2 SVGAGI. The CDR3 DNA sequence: TGTGCCAGCAGAAAACAGGGGAGAGGCAATCAGCCCCAGCATTTT. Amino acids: CASRKQGRGNQPQHF.

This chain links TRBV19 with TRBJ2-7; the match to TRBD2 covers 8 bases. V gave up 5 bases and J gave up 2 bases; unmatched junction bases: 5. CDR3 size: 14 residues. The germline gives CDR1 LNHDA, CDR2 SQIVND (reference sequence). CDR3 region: CASSPGTRTYEQYF. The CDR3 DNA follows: TGTGCCAGTAGTCCCGGGACTAGGACCTACGAGCAGTACTTC.

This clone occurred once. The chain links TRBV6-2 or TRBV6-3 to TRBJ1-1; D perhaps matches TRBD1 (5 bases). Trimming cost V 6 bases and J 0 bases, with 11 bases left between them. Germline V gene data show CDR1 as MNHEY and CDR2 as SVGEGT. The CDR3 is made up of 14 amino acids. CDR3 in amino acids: CASSFGGVNTEAFF. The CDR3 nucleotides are TGTGCCAGCAGCTTTGGGGGGGTGAACACTGAAGCTTTCTTT.

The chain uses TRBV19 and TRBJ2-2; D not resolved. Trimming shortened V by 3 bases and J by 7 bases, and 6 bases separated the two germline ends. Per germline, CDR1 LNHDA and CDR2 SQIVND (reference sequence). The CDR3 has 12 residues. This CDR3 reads CASSIWNGELFF. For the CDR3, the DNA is TGTGCCAGTAGTATTTGGAACGGGGAGCTGTTTTTT.

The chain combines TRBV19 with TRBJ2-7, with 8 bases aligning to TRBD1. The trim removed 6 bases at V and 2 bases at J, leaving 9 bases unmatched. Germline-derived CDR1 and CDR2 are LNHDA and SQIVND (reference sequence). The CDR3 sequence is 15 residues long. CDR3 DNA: TGTGCCAGTAGCCCCGGGACAGGACAGACCTACGAGCAGTACTTC. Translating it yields CASSPGTGQTYEQYF.

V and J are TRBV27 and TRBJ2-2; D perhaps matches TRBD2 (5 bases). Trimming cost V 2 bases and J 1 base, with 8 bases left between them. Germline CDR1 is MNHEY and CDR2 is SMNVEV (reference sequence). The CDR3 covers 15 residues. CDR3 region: CASSLTGMNTGELFF. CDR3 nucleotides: TGTGCCAGCAGTTTAACGGGAATGAACACCGGGGAGCTGTTTTTT.

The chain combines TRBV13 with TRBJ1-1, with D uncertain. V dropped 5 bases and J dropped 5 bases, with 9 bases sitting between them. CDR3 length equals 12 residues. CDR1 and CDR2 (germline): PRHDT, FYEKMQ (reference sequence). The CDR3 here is CASSPRWTEAFF. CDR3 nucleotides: TGTGCCAGCAGCCCCCGTTGGACTGAAGCTTTCTTT.

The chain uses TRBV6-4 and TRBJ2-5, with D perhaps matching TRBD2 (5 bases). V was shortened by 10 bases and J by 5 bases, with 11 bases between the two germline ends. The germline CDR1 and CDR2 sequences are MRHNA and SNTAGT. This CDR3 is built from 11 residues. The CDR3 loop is CATGLVETQYF. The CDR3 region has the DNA TGTGCCACCGGACTCGTGGAGACCCAGTACTTC.

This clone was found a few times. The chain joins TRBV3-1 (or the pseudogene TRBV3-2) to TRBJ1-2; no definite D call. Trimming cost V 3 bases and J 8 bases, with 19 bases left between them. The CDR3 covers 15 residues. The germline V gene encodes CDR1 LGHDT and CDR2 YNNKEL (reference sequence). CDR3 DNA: TGTGCCAGCAGCCAGGACTTCTCCCCAGGAGAGGGCTACACCTTC. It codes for CASSQDFSPGEGYTF.

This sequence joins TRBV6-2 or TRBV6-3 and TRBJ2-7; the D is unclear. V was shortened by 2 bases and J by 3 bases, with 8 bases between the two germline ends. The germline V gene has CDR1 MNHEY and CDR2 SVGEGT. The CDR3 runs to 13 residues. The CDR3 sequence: CASSYGVDYEQYF. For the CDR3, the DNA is TGTGCCAGCAGTTACGGGGTAGACTACGAGCAGTACTTC.